This T cell receptor (beta chain) was recorded in a study of early T cells in non-severe SARS-CoV-2 infection. In the study overall: It was bulk RNA from unsorted whole blood that was sequenced, and the chains were unpaired.

Germline V gene lookup returns CDR1 SGHTA and CDR2 FQGTGA. CDR3 length equals 15 residues. V trimming: 5 bases; J trimming: 3 bases; junction bases outside the gene matches: 6. Individual cDNA molecules each received unique molecular identifiers attached to them. One entry per CDR3 protein results from TCRdb running MiXCR on the 5' RACE reads. There are 80,000 or so distinct CDR3 sequences in the sample; 11% occur only once, and around 13% lies in the top ten. Worth noting for this clonotype: What it recognizes is unknown.

Study-wide findings and caveats: Lookups in VDJdb leaned toward anti-spike CD8 responses and missed private and CD4 specificities.

The receptor comes from an adult who was a healthcare worker with PCR-confirmed SARS-CoV-2 infection or an uninfected control (not recorded which). The J gene is TRBJ2-3, the V gene TRBV7-3, with 9 bases lining up with TRBD2. Sequenced material: whole blood, taken at baseline. The CDR3 region has the DNA TGTGCCAGCAGCCTCATAGCGGGGGCGACAGATACGCAGTATTTT. Its translation is CASSLIAGATDTQYF.